The 29 T cell receptor beta chains below all came from one sample that was sequenced in a study of cytomegalovirus exposure and HLA in healthy donors. PCR employed 60 Vbeta and 13 Jbeta primers. TCRdb's copy holds only in-frame clones and misses some; the assay was immunoSEQ multiplex PCR. The profile covers 160,000 or so clones, with around 84% appearing a single time and around 6% taken by the ten largest. The sequenced sample was PBMCs. These receptor sequences come from a man aged 50 or older in good health and CMV-seropositive.

This clone has a single count. The chain recombines TRBV6-1 with TRBJ1-2, with TRBD1 matching over 7 bases. V shed 1 base and J 8 bases; nucleotides not matched to a gene: 13. The CDR3 length is 16 residues. The germline CDR1 and CDR2 sequences are MNHNS and SASEGT. Written as DNA, the CDR3 is TGTGCCAGCAGTGAAGTGCTAAGGACAGGCAAGGGAGGCTACACCTTC. This translates into CASSEVLRTGKGGYTF.

The chain employs TRBV7-9 and TRBJ2-3, with D possibly TRBD2 on 7 matching bases. The CDR3 loop spans 13 amino acids. V was clipped by 8 bases and J by 4 bases, with 13 bases between them. Germline lookup yields CDR1 SEHNR and CDR2 FQNEAQ (reference sequence). Written as DNA, the CDR3 is TGTGCCAGCGGGAGGGAGGGGGCAGATACGCAGTATTTT. This sequence encodes CASGREGADTQYF. Full variable domain (outside the CDR3, taken from reference TRBV7-9 and TRBJ2-3): DTGVSQNPRHKITKRGQNVTFRCDPISEHNRLYWYRQTLGQGPEFLTYFQNEAQLEKSRLLSDRFSAERPKGSFSTLEIQRTEQGDSAMYLCASGREGADTQYFGPGTRLTVL.

V is TRBV7-8 and J is TRBJ1-1, with a weak D call TRBD1 (5 bases). The CDR3 covers 13 residues. Trimming shortened V by 3 bases and J by 6 bases, and 11 bases separated the two germline ends. Germline CDR1 SGHVS, CDR2 FQNEAQ. CDR3 nucleotide sequence: TGTGCCAGCAGCTTGGGAGGGGCGTCTGAAGCTTTCTTT. It translates to CASSLGGASEAFF.

This rearrangement joins TRBV2 to TRBJ2-2, with no clear D. Looked up from germline, CDR1 is SNHLY and CDR2 is FYNNEI. The CDR3 totals 14 residues. The germline V and J ends were trimmed by 5 bases and 5 bases, with 12 bases remaining between them. In DNA, the CDR3 is TGTGCCAGCAGTACATACGTAGCAACCGGGGAGCTGTTTTTT. The encoded protein is CASSTYVATGELFF.

This rearrangement joins TRBV27 to TRBJ1-1; the D gene is possibly TRBD1 (6 bases). Trimming left V 6 bases short and J 1 base short, with 9 bases between. CDR3 length: 13 residues. In germline, CDR1 is MNHEY, CDR2 SMNVEV (reference sequence). The CDR3: CASSHRENTEAFF. The CDR3 coding sequence is TGTGCCAGCAGCCACAGGGAGAACACTGAAGCTTTCTTT.

The chain couples TRBV4-1 to TRBJ1-4; D not certain. Germline V lookup: CDR1 MGHRA, CDR2 YSYEKL. V was clipped by 0 bases and J by 8 bases, with 16 bases between them. The CDR3 length is 16 residues. The CDR3 here is CASSQEGILQREKLFF. CDR3 in DNA: TGCGCCAGCAGCCAAGAGGGCATCCTCCAGCGGGAAAAACTGTTTTTT.

The CDR3 reads CASSLGTGLRSPLHF. The CDR3 nucleotides are TGTGCCAGCAGCTTAGGGACAGGGTTACGATCACCCCTCCACTTT. The chain uses TRBV7-9 and TRBJ1-6; 8 nucleotides agree with TRBD1. CDR3 length: 15 amino acids. V lost 1 base and J lost 10; bases outside the gene matches: 6. In germline, CDR1 is SEHNR, CDR2 FQNEAQ (reference sequence). Combining the CDR3 with reference TRBV7-9 and TRBJ1-6 gives the whole variable domain DTGVSQNPRHKITKRGQNVTFRCDPISEHNRLYWYRQTLGQGPEFLTYFQNEAQLEKSRLLSDRFSAERPKGSFSTLEIQRTEQGDSAMYLCASSLGTGLRSPLHFGNGTRLTVT.

V gene TRBV19 combines with J gene TRBJ1-5; no clear D. Germline V gene sequence: CDR1 LNHDA, CDR2 SQIVND (reference sequence). V shed 3 bases and J shed 4 bases, with 16 bases lying between them. This CDR3 is built from 16 residues. This chain's CDR3 is CASSIGRGGGNQPQHF. The CDR3 nucleotides are TGTGCCAGTAGTATCGGGCGGGGTGGTGGAAATCAGCCCCAGCATTTT.

The chain links TRBV10-2 to TRBJ2-3, with 10 bases identical to TRBD2. J was trimmed by 4 bases and V by 2 bases; bases with no gene match: 6. The CDR3 is 16 residues long. Germline loops: CDR1 WSHSY, CDR2 SAAADI. Written as DNA, the CDR3 is TGCGCCAGCAGTGAGACTAGCGGGATGATAGCAGATACGCAGTATTTT. This encodes CASSETSGMIADTQYF.

CDR3 sequence: CASSLEGVSPLHF. The CDR3 region has the DNA TGCGCCAGCAGCTTGGAGGGGGTTTCACCCCTCCACTTT. The chain uses TRBV5-1 and TRBJ1-6; D is perhaps TRBD1 (6 bases). Per the germline V gene, CDR1 is SGHRS and CDR2 is YFSETQ. Trimming took off 0 bases at V and 9 bases at J, with 7 bases between the two ends. CDR3 size: 13 residues.

The chain uses TRBV11-2 and TRBJ1-1, with 10 bases lining up with TRBD1. CDR1 SGHAT and CDR2 FQNNGV come from the germline V gene. The ends lost 4 bases at V and 3 bases at J; junction bases unmatched: 5. The CDR3 is 15 residues long. The CDR3 sequence: CASSWRDRGDTEAFF. DNA of the CDR3: TGTGCCAGCAGCTGGAGGGACAGGGGTGACACTGAAGCTTTCTTT.

This chain joins TRBV4-1 and TRBJ1-3, with D uncertain. CDR1 MGHRA and CDR2 YSYEKL come from the germline V gene. The CDR3 runs to 15 residues. V lost 0 bases, J lost 1 base, and 7 bases lay in between. The DNA for the CDR3 is TGCGCCAGCAGCCAAGATAGAGGGTCTGGAAACACCATATATTTT. Its translation is CASSQDRGSGNTIYF.

Here the CDR3 reads CASSRRQGVEETQYF. The DNA for the CDR3 is TGTGCCAGCTCACGACGACAGGGCGTAGAAGAGACCCAGTACTTC. J is TRBJ2-5 and V is TRBV18, with 7 bases fitting TRBD1. The CDR3 length is 15 residues. With V trimmed by 4 bases and J by 3 bases, 8 bases remained unmatched. Germline values: CDR1 KGHSH, CDR2 LQKENI.

The rearrangement uses TRBV10-3 and TRBJ1-3; no firm D call. The V gene's germline CDR1 is ENHRY and CDR2 SYGVKD. The CDR3 has 18 amino acids. The V gene lost 2 bases and the J gene lost 4 bases, with 21 bases spanning the gap. This CDR3 reads CAISEGSWESRGGNTIYF. The CDR3 nucleotides read TGTGCCATCAGTGAGGGTTCGTGGGAGTCCCGTGGAGGAAACACCATATATTTT.

On this clone itself: One end of the junction fails to match germline, which may point to a read error. The genes are TRBV6-1 and TRBJ1-1, with a possible D match to TRBD1 (5 bases). Germline V gives CDR1 MNHNS, CDR2 SASEGT. The CDR3 consists of 14 residues. The CDR3 region is CASREGRGTTEAFF. As DNA, the CDR3 is TGTGCCAGCAGGGAAGGCCGGGGGACCACTGAAGCTTTCTTT.

The chain joins TRBV4-2 to TRBJ2-3; a possible D gene is TRBD1 (7 bases). The germline V and J ends were trimmed by 0 bases and 4 bases, with 14 bases remaining between them. Germline V gives CDR1 LGHNA, CDR2 YNFKEQ. The CDR3 spans 16 residues. CDR3 in amino acids: CASSQDLAGGSDTQYF. The CDR3, as DNA: TGTGCCAGCAGCCAAGATCTTGCAGGGGGGTCAGATACGCAGTATTTT.

This sequence joins TRBV19 and TRBJ1-1; tentatively, D is TRBD1 (6 bases). Trimming took off 7 bases at V and 0 bases at J, with 21 bases between the two ends. The CDR3 has 17 residues. Germline CDR1 and CDR2: LNHDA and SQIVND (reference sequence). CDR3 sequence reads: CASTSLGGQLVNTEAFF. Here the CDR3 DNA reads TGTGCCAGTACCTCACTCGGGGGGCAACTCGTGAACACTGAAGCTTTCTTT.

The chain combines TRBV29-1 with TRBJ2-3; 15 bases map to TRBD2. The CDR3 consists of 18 residues. Unmatched junction bases numbered 10, after V lost 6 bases and J lost 0 bases. Germline values: CDR1 SQVTM, CDR2 ANQGSEA. The CDR3 coding sequence is TGCAGCGTCGGGACTAGCGGGAGGTCGGGGGCTAGCACAGATACGCAGTATTTT. It translates to CSVGTSGRSGASTDTQYF.

This chain connects TRBV11-2 to TRBJ2-5; 9 positions agree with TRBD2. The CDR3 spans 17 residues. J gave up 5 bases and V 1 base, and 11 bases lay outside the gene matches. Germline V gene lookup returns CDR1 SGHAT and CDR2 FQNNGV. The CDR3 spells CASSLGVSGSPGETQYF. The DNA for the CDR3 is TGTGCCAGCAGCTTAGGGGTTAGCGGGAGCCCCGGGGAGACCCAGTACTTC.

The V call is TRBV18, the J call TRBJ1-2, with D perhaps matching TRBD1 (5 bases). Germline V gene data show CDR1 as KGHSH and CDR2 as LQKENI. V lost 4 bases, J lost 8 bases, and 8 bases lay in between. The CDR3 length is 11 residues. CDR3: CASSRGEGYTF. As DNA, the CDR3 is TGTGCCAGCTCACGGGGGGAAGGCTACACCTTC.

The V call is TRBV2, the J call TRBJ2-7; 7 nucleotides align to TRBD1. The CDR3 has 12 residues. CDR1 and CDR2 from the germline V gene are SNHLY and FYNNEI. The trim removed 8 bases at V and 2 bases at J, leaving 3 bases unmatched. CDR3 protein: CASGDSPYEQYF. CDR3 nucleotide sequence: TGTGCCAGCGGGGACAGTCCCTACGAGCAGTACTTC.

The chain carries TRBV11-3 and TRBJ2-1; 7 bases map to TRBD2. The V segment lost 6 bases and the J segment 0 bases; nucleotides outside the gene matches: 5. Germline V CDR1 and CDR2: SGHNT, YENEEA. CDR3 length equals 15 residues. Written as DNA, the CDR3 is TGTGCCAGCAGGAAGGGCGGGAGCTCCTACAATGAGCAGTTCTTC. Encoded protein: CASRKGGSSYNEQFF.

The chain recombines TRBV28 with TRBJ1-2, with a tentative D call TRBD1 (5 bases). Trimming removed 8 bases at V and 4 bases at J, with 17 bases between. The germline CDR1 and CDR2 sequences are MDHEN and SYDVKM. CDR3 length equals 14 residues. CDR3 amino acids: CASLTLGQVYGYTF. In DNA form, the CDR3 reads TGTGCCAGCCTCACCCTGGGGCAGGTCTATGGCTACACCTTC.

The chain has TRBV6-5 and TRBJ1-2; TRBD1 matches 7 bases. V lost 6 bases to trimming and J lost 8 bases; unmatched junction nucleotides: 12. The CDR3 runs 14 residues. Germline values: CDR1 MNHEY, CDR2 SVGAGI. As DNA, the CDR3 is TGTGCCAGCAGCCGCCCCGGACAGGCGGGGGGCTACACCTTC. Translation: CASSRPGQAGGYTF.

The chain carries TRBV6-5 and TRBJ1-2; perhaps TRBD1 as D (6 bases). Germline CDR1 and CDR2: MNHEY and SVGAGI. V shed 5 bases and J shed 4 bases, with 14 bases lying between them. The CDR3 contains 14 residues. The CDR3 DNA reads as TGTGCCAGCAGTAGACAGGCTAAGCGCTATGGCTACACCTTC. Protein product: CASSRQAKRYGYTF.

As DNA, the CDR3 is TGTGCCAGTAGTATGTTCCGGGACAGGGCCTTCCCTGAAGCTTTCTTT. It encodes CASSMFRDRAFPEAFF. The chain uses TRBV19 and TRBJ1-1; 9 bases align to TRBD1. Germline CDR1 is LNHDA and CDR2 is SQIVND (reference sequence). V gave up 3 bases and J gave up 6 bases; unmatched junction bases: 11. The CDR3 length is 16 residues.

This chain joins TRBV13 and TRBJ2-3; 10 positions match TRBD2. Trimming at V came to 3 bases and at J to 2 bases, leaving 5 bases not matched to a gene. Germline-derived CDR1 and CDR2 are PRHDT and FYEKMQ (reference sequence). The CDR3 loop spans 16 amino acids. DNA for the CDR3: TGTGCCAGCAGCTTTAGAGCGGGGGGGTCCACAGATACGCAGTATTTT. This encodes CASSFRAGGSTDTQYF.

The V and J genes are TRBV6-1 and TRBJ2-7, with 10 bases that match TRBD1. CDR3 size: 13 residues. Germline assignment: CDR1 MNHNS and CDR2 SASEGT. Losses at the gene ends were 9 bases for V and 3 bases for J; bases not matched to a gene: 5. The CDR3 DNA reads as TGTGCCAGTCGACAGGGGGCTGGCTACGAGCAGTACTTC. Its protein product is CASRQGAGYEQYF.

The chain uses TRBV5-1 and TRBJ2-7; 13 bases map to TRBD2. Losses at the gene ends were 1 base for V and 7 bases for J; bases not matched to a gene: 11. Germline-derived CDR1 and CDR2 are SGHRS and YFSETQ. This CDR3 has 17 amino acids. In nucleotides, the CDR3 is TGCGCCAGCAGCTTGTCGACTAGCGGGGGGCTAAAAAGTGAGCAGTACTTC. Amino acids: CASSLSTSGGLKSEQYF.